This paragraph reports one TCR beta chain. This table comes from immunoSEQ multiplex PCR, and its TCRdb copy is limited to in-frame clones, with some not included. The top ten clones hold less than 5% of a sample with approximately 220,000 clones, about 86% of them seen once. V was clipped by 6 bases and J by 5 bases; unmatched bases: 4. The CDR3 contains 13 residues. This entry comes from a study of blood T cell repertoires in COVID-19. Overall study: PBMCs, B-cell-depleted T cells, or T cells provided the cDNA or gDNA that made up the material.

The source of this sequence is a woman in her thirties or forties with acute COVID-19. This sequence joins TRBV12-3 or TRBV12-4 and TRBJ2-1; 7 nucleotides line up with TRBD2. Sequencing used PBMCs or T cells enriched from blood (not recorded which). CDR3: CASSWGTNNEQFF. The DNA for the CDR3 is TGTGCCAGCAGCTGGGGGACTAACAATGAGCAGTTCTTC.